Following are 20 T cell receptor beta chains from one sample sequenced in a study of shared clonotypes between healthy human individuals. TCRdb keeps only in-frame clones here, not all; method: immunoSEQ multiplex PCR. The table includes a few million clones, 90% to 95% detected once. Sequencing was performed on naive CD4+ T cells from PBMCs. The subset denotes: CD45RA+ positively selected. The receptors come from a young man in good health. Some clones in this sample may be carry-over from other donors' samples.

The chain recombines TRBV10-3 with TRBJ2-4, with D maybe TRBD2 (7 bases). The V end was cut by 10 bases, the J end by 9 bases, with 13 bases between. The CDR3 is 11 amino acids. Germline V gene lookup returns CDR1 ENHRY and CDR2 SYGVKD. In DNA form, the CDR3 reads TGTGCCACCGCGGGGGCCGGCATTCAGTACTTC. It is translated as CATAGAGIQYF.

This chain uses TRBV19 with TRBJ2-5; 9 bases agree with TRBD2. This CDR3 is built from 14 residues. From germline, CDR1 is LNHDA and CDR2 SQIVND (reference sequence). Trimming took 6 bases from V and 8 from J; bases not matched to a gene: 10. CDR3 protein: CASSQSSGGSTQYF. CDR3 nucleotide sequence: TGTGCCAGTAGCCAGAGTAGCGGGGGCTCTACCCAGTACTTC.

The rearrangement links TRBV7-9 to TRBJ1-1; D possibly corresponds to TRBD1 (5 bases). Germline V CDR1 and CDR2: SEHNR, FQNEAQ (reference sequence). V dropped 5 bases and J dropped 2 bases, with 18 bases sitting between them. This CDR3 spans 16 amino acids. The CDR3 bases are TGTGCCAGCAGCCCTTTACTGGGACGGAGAAACACTGAAGCTTTCTTT. It encodes CASSPLLGRRNTEAFF.

This clone has a handful of counts. The sample holds other DNA sequences that translate to the same CDR3. This chain uses TRBV7-9 with TRBJ1-5, with no clear D. Germline V gene sequence: CDR1 SEHNR, CDR2 FQNEAQ (reference sequence). Trimming removed 2 bases from V and 7 bases from J, with 6 bases in between. The CDR3 is 12 amino acids. CDR3 sequence reads: CASSLLGQPQHF. As DNA, the CDR3 is TGTGCCAGCAGCTTATTGGGACAGCCCCAGCATTTT.

The chain has TRBV18 and TRBJ1-3; D is unresolved. The CDR3 consists of 16 residues. With 2 bases removed from V and 0 bases from J, the gap between germline ends came to 11 bases. Germline lookup yields CDR1 KGHSH and CDR2 LQKENI. CDR3 protein: CASSPESPLSGNTIYF. The CDR3 DNA sequence: TGTGCCAGCTCACCAGAGTCCCCACTCTCTGGAAACACCATATATTTT.

The rearrangement joins TRBV14 to TRBJ2-7; D may be TRBD2 (5 bases). This CDR3 has 16 residues. Between the trimmed V and J ends, which lost 1 base and 6 bases, there was a span of 19 bases. Germline assignment: CDR1 SGHDN and CDR2 FVKESK. In DNA, the CDR3 is TGTGCCAGCAGCCAAGGTTACTACGTGAGGGTTGGCGAGCAGTACTTC. Residues: CASSQGYYVRVGEQYF.

J is TRBJ2-1 and V is TRBV19; tentatively, D is TRBD1 or TRBD2 (5 bases each). From germline, CDR1 is LNHDA and CDR2 SQIVND (reference sequence). V lost 5 bases, J lost 7 bases, and 18 bases lay in between. The CDR3 totals 15 residues. CDR3 amino acids: CASSPWDLRGNEQFF. The DNA for the CDR3 is TGTGCCAGTAGTCCCTGGGACCTCCGAGGAAATGAGCAGTTCTTC.

V is TRBV9 and J is TRBJ1-2; 9 nucleotides line up with TRBD1. CDR1 SGDLS and CDR2 YYNGEE come from the germline V gene. With 4 bases clipped from V and 7 bases from J, the junction kept 17 bases outside the gene matches. There are 17 residues in the CDR3. The CDR3 loop reads CASSLNHHGTGKTGYTF. Written as DNA, the CDR3 is TGTGCCAGCAGCCTAAACCACCATGGGACAGGGAAGACTGGCTACACCTTC.

The V gene is TRBV5-5, the J gene TRBJ1-4; D may be TRBD1 (6 bases). Trimming removed 5 bases from V and 7 bases from J, with 21 bases in between. Germline lookup yields CDR1 SGHKS and CDR2 YYEKEE (reference sequence). This CDR3 is built from 16 residues. CDR3 in DNA: TGTGCCAGCAGTTCAGGAAGGGGGGGCGACGGTGAAAAACTGTTTTTT. It specifies CASSSGRGGDGEKLFF.

This clone was seen only once. CDR3 residues: CASHRAWGGSGQPQHF. CDR3 sequence (DNA): TGTGCCAGCCATCGCGCCTGGGGGGGATCGGGTCAGCCCCAGCATTTT. V usage is TRBV28 and J usage is TRBJ1-5; TRBD1 is a possible D gene (5 bases). The germline V gene has CDR1 MDHEN and CDR2 SYDVKM. The CDR3 length is 16 residues. Trimming removed 8 bases at V and 6 bases at J, with 23 bases between.

The chain employs TRBV27 and TRBJ2-7, with TRBD1 matching over 7 bases. V shed 5 bases and J 0 bases; nucleotides not matched to a gene: 7. This CDR3 is built from 15 residues. Germline loops: CDR1 MNHEY, CDR2 SMNVEV (reference sequence). The CDR3 nucleotides are TGTGCCAGCAGTGCTCGGGACAGCCTCTCCTACGAGCAGTACTTC. Translation gives CASSARDSLSYEQYF.

V gene TRBV5-1 combines with J gene TRBJ1-3; unclear D gene. The V end was cut by 5 bases, the J end by 10 bases, with 16 bases between. The CDR3 totals 13 residues. Germline V lookup: CDR1 SGHRS, CDR2 YFSETQ. Here the CDR3 reads CASSGGFYSTIYF. The CDR3 DNA sequence: TGCGCCAGCAGTGGAGGATTCTATTCTACCATATATTTT.

The chain couples TRBV28 to TRBJ2-2; TRBD2 matches at 7 bases. CDR1 MDHEN and CDR2 SYDVKM come from the germline V gene. With V trimmed by 5 bases and J by 5 bases, 8 bases remained unmatched. The CDR3 length is 15 residues. For the CDR3, the DNA is TGTGCCAGCAGTGTCAGACTAGCAGGGACCGGGGAGCTGTTTTTT. This sequence encodes CASSVRLAGTGELFF. The complete variable domain, with remaining parts taken from reference TRBV28 and TRBJ2-2, reads DVKVTQSSRYLVKRTGEKVFLECVQDMDHENMFWYRQDPGLGLRLIYFSYDVKMKEKGDIPEGYSVSREKKERFSLILESASTNQTSMYLCASSVRLAGTGELFFGEGSRLTVL.

As concerns this clone: The same CDR3 can be traced to other DNA sequences in this sample. The rearrangement joins TRBV18 to TRBJ2-2; 9 bases agree with TRBD1. V shed 3 bases, J shed 2 bases, and the junction held 4 bases outside the gene matches. Per the germline V gene, CDR1 is KGHSH and CDR2 is LQKENI. The CDR3 consists of 16 residues. CDR3 sequence reads: CASSPGTGSNTGELFF. CDR3 coding DNA: TGTGCCAGCTCACCCGGGACAGGGAGCAACACCGGGGAGCTGTTTTTT.

The chain joins TRBV7-9 to TRBJ1-4; 7 bases fit TRBD1. Germline lookup yields CDR1 SEHNR and CDR2 FQNEAQ (reference sequence). There are 16 residues in the CDR3. Trimming at V came to 1 base and at J to 5 bases, leaving 7 bases not matched to a gene. The CDR3 DNA reads as TGTGCCAGCAGCTTAGGCGACAGGGCGGGGAATGAAAAACTGTTTTTT. This sequence encodes CASSLGDRAGNEKLFF.

This chain links TRBV5-1 with TRBJ1-4; D may be TRBD1 (6 bases). V lost 4 bases and J 7 bases, leaving 14 bases between the germline ends. The CDR3 contains 14 residues. CDR1 is SGHRS and CDR2 is YFSETQ in the germline V gene. CDR3 sequence reads: CASSLQGGGEKLFF. CDR3 nucleotides: TGCGCCAGCAGCCTACAGGGTGGCGGTGAAAAACTGTTTTTT.

The rearrangement joins TRBV2 to TRBJ2-7; D remains unclear. Germline V gene lookup returns CDR1 SNHLY and CDR2 FYNNEI. V was pared by 3 bases and J by 3 bases, with 9 bases between. The CDR3 has 13 residues. As DNA, the CDR3 is TGTGCCAGCAGTGAGAGGCATCTCTACGAGCAGTACTTC. As protein: CASSERHLYEQYF.

Concerning this clone itself: Different DNA sequences within this sample yield the same CDR3. This chain links TRBV30 with TRBJ2-7; 7 bases are shared with TRBD2. The trim removed 4 bases at V and 0 bases at J, leaving 0 bases unmatched. Germline CDR1 reads GTSNPN; CDR2 reads SVGIG (reference sequence). CDR3 length: 12 residues. Here the CDR3 DNA reads TGTGCCTGGACTAGCGGCTCCTACGAGCAGTACTTC. Residues: CAWTSGSYEQYF. The full variable domain, in which reference TRBV30 and TRBJ2-7 provide the parts outside the CDR3, is SQTIHQWPATLVQPVGSPLSLECTVEGTSNPNLYWYRQAAGRGLQLLFYSVGIGQISSEVPQNLSASRPQDRQFILSSKKLLLSDSGFYLCAWTSGSYEQYFGPGTRLTVT.

The CDR3 coding sequence is TGTGCCAGCAGCCCCTCGGGTCTAGCGGGACGAGGAGACGAGCAGTACTTC. Its translation is CASSPSGLAGRGDEQYF. The chain has TRBV28 and TRBJ2-7, with 9 bases aligning to TRBD2. The CDR3 is made up of 17 amino acids. Trimming cost V 6 bases and J 5 bases; bases outside gene matches: 17. Germline loops: CDR1 MDHEN, CDR2 SYDVKM.

This clone was picked up a small number of times. The V and J genes are TRBV29-1 and TRBJ1-1; tentatively, D is TRBD1 (5 bases). Deletions cut 1 base from V and 1 base from J, with 7 bases between. Germline-derived CDR1 and CDR2 are SQVTM and ANQGSEA. The CDR3 length is 13 residues. The CDR3 nucleotides read TGCAGCGTTGAAGGGACACAGAACACTGAAGCTTTCTTT. This translates into CSVEGTQNTEAFF.